Reported below is one TCR gamma chain. It has no known antigen specificity. The DNA is left out, because the CDR3 cannot be placed on it with certainty; the CDR3 is given as TCRdb lists it. TCR sequencing was performed on genomic DNA from peripheral blood mononuclear cells isolated from patients and controls. The median age of the sequenced patients was around 65 years, and the group included 4 or 5 males and roughly six females. All patients came from a single hematology unit in Padova, Italy, and their diagnoses were reclassified as T-LGLL or HSTCL using the 2017 WHO criteria. All patient samples were collected while patients were off therapy or before therapy. These data originate in a study of gamma delta lymphoproliferative disorders and STAT genes (dated by TCRdb to between 2018 and 2020). Regarding the study in general: Of the 9 Tgammadelta LGLL patients who were sequenced, 4 had symptomatic disease and 5 followed an indolent course. Gamma-chain libraries were prepared from at least 50 ng of genomic DNA using the LymphoTrack Dx TCRG Assay. Since no corresponding Invivoscribe delta assay was available, delta-chain libraries were prepared following the standard operating procedure of the EuroClonality-NGS working group. The study profiled TCR gamma and delta CDR3 repertoires by deep sequencing in Tgammadelta lymphoproliferative disease patients and healthy controls, within a larger immunophenotypic and STAT-mutation study. The TCR-sequenced pilot group comprised about 9 Tgammadelta large granular lymphocyte leukemia patients and a couple of hepatosplenic T-cell lymphoma patients. To confirm the results, all delta-chain samples and a couple of gamma-chain samples were sequenced a second time. The study at large found these results: It was noted by the authors that NGS specificity may be reduced at low frequencies, so confirmation of the public or private nature of leukemic clones is needed. Control T cells were likely spread across varied maturation stages, whereas leukemic cells were skewed toward terminal effectors, which potentially limits comparisons between patients and controls. Nearly all major patient gamma and delta clonotypes were public, shared with at least one healthy donor; only two gamma clonotypes were private to disease. When whole repertoires were clustered, gamma repertoires from patients formed a group apart from those of healthy controls, but delta repertoires showed no separation between the groups.

Both library preparation methods relied on multiplex PCR with primers aimed at conserved V and J regions of the TCR genes. Purified and pooled amplicons were sequenced on an Illumina MiSeq platform. As for how the authors treated the data: V(D)J alignment, clonotype assembly and translation were handled by MiXCR, while functionality assessment and CDR3 repertoire analyses were done with VDJtools. CDR3 was defined per IMGT, and analyses were restricted to productive sequences using functional genes, excluding ORF genes and pseudogenes. A custom Python script was used to look across all patients and controls for identical amino acid CDR3s belonging to major clonotypes, meaning those with a frequency of >=5%. Clonotype frequencies in patients versus controls were compared with a one-sided non-parametric Wilcoxon test. TCRdb called clones anew from the public reads via CATT; matching DNA rows were later pooled. TCRdb, not the authors, supplied the V and J calls. Counted in this sample were approximately 2,000 gamma-chain clones; 9% to 10% of them appeared once. The top ten clones comprise 50% to 60% of the sample.

This sequence was found in a human donor with gamma-delta T-cell large granular lymphocyte leukemia. The sample comprised blood.

CDR3 reads: CTTVPAGLGYYKKLF. V gene assignment gives TRGV11, but the J gene was left uncalled. TRGV11 is known as an ORF, though its function is uncertain. From its cysteine to its phenylalanine, the CDR3 spans 15 amino acids.